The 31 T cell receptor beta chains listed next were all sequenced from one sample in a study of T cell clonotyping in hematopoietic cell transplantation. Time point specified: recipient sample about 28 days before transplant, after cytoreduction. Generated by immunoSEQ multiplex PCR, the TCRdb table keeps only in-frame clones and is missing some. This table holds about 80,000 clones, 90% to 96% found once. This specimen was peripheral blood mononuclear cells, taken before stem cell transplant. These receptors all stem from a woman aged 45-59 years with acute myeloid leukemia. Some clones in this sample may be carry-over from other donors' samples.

The DNA for the CDR3 is TGTGCCAGCAGTGAAAGGAGGACAGGGACCTCCTACGAGCAGTACTTC. Its protein is CASSERRTGTSYEQYF. J is TRBJ2-7 and V is TRBV6-1; TRBD1 matches at 8 bases. Germline V gene sequence: CDR1 MNHNS, CDR2 SASEGT. Trimming at V came to 2 bases and at J to 0 bases, leaving 6 bases not matched to a gene. The CDR3 spans 16 residues.

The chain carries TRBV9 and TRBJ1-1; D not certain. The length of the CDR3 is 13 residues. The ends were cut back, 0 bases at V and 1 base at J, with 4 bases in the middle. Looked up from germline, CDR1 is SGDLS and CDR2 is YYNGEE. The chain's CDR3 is CASSVDRNTEAFF. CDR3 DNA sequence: TGTGCCAGCAGCGTAGACAGGAACACTGAAGCTTTCTTT.

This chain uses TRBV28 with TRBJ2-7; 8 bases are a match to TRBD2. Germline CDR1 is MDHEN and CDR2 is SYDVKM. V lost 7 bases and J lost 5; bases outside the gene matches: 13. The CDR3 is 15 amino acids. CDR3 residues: CASISVAGTWHEQYF. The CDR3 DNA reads TGTGCCAGCATTTCGGTAGCGGGAACGTGGCACGAGCAGTACTTC.

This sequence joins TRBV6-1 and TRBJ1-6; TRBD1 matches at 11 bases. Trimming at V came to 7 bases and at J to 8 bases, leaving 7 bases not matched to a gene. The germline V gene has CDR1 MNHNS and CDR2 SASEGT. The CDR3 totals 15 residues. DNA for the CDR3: TGTGCCAGCATCGGACAGGGGGCGTGGGATTCACCCCTCCACTTT. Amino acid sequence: CASIGQGAWDSPLHF.

CDR3 in DNA: TGTGCCAGTAGTTTGACAGAAACCCAAGAGACCCAGTACTTC. This gives the protein CASSLTETQETQYF. The gene calls are TRBV19 and TRBJ2-5; D perhaps matches TRBD1 (5 bases). Trimming took 5 bases from V and 1 from J, leaving 11 bases between them. Germline V CDR1 and CDR2: LNHDA, SQIVND (reference sequence). The CDR3 length is 14 residues.

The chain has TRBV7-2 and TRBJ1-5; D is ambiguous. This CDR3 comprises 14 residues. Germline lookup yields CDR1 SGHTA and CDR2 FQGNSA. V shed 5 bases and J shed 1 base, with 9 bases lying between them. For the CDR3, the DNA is TGTGCCAGCAGCAAAGGGAACAGCAATCAGCCCCAGCATTTT. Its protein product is CASSKGNSNQPQHF. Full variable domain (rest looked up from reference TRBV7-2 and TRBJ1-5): GAGVSQSPSNKVTEKGKDVELRCDPISGHTALYWYRQSLGQGLEFLIYFQGNSAPDKSGLPSDRFSAERTGGSVSTLTIQRTQQEDSAVYLCASSKGNSNQPQHFGDGTRLSIL.

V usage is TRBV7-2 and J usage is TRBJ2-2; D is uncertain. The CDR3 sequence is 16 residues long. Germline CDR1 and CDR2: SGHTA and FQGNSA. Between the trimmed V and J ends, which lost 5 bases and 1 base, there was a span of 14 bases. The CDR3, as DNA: TGTGCCAGCAGCCCCGAACCGACTGAGAACACCGGGGAGCTGTTTTTT. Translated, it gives CASSPEPTENTGELFF.

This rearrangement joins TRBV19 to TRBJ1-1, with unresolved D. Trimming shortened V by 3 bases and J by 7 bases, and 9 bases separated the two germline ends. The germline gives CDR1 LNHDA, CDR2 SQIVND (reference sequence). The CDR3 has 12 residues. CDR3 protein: CASSMRADEAFF. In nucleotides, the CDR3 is TGTGCCAGTAGTATGAGGGCCGATGAAGCTTTCTTT.

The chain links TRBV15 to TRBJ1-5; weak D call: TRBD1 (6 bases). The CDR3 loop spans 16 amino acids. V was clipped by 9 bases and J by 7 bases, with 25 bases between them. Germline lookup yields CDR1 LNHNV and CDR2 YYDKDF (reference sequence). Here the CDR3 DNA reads TGTGCCACATCACGGGGCAGGGGAATTGGGGGCCAGCCCCAGCATTTT. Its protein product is CATSRGRGIGGQPQHF.

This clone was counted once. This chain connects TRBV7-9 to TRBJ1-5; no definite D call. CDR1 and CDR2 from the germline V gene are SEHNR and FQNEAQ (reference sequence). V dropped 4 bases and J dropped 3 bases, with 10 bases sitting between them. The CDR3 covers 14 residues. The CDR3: CASSSPGTNQPQHF. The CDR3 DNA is TGTGCCAGCAGCTCCCCAGGTACCAATCAGCCCCAGCATTTT.

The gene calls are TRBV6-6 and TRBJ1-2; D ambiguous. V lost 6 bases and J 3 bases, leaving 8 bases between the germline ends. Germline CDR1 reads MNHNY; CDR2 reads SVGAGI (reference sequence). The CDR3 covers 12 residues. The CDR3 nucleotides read TGTGCCAGCAGGGGAGCCGACTATGGCTACACCTTC. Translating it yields CASRGADYGYTF.

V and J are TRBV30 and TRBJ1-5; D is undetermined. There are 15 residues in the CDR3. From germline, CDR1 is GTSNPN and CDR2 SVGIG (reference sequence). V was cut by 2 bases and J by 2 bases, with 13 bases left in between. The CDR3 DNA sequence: TGTGCCTGGAGTAGTCGCAGGCTTGGCAATCAGCCCCAGCATTTT. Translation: CAWSSRRLGNQPQHF.

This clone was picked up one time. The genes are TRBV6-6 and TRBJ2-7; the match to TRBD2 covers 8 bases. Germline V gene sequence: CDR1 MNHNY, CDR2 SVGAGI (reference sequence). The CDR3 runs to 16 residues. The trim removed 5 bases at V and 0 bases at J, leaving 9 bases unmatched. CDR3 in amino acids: CASSTTSGGGSYEQYF. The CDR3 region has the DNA TGTGCCAGCAGTACCACTAGCGGAGGCGGCTCCTACGAGCAGTACTTC.

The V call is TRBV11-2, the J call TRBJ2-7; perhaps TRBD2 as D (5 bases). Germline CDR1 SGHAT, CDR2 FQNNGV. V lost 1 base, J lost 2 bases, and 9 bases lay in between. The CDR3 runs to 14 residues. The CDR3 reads CASSLVSGTYEQYF. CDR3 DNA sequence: TGTGCCAGCAGCTTAGTGTCCGGGACCTACGAGCAGTACTTC.

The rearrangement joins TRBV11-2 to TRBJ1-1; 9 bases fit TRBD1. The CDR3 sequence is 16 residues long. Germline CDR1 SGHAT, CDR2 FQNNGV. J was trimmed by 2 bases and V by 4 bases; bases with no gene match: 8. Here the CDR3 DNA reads TGTGCCAGCAGCTCCCAATGGACAGGGGTAAACACTGAAGCTTTCTTT. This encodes CASSSQWTGVNTEAFF.

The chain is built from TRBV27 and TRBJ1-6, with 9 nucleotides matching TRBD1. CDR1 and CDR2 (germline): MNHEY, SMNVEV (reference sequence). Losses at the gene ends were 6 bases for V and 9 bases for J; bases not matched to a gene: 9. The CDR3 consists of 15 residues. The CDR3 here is CASRPNRGQGSPLHF. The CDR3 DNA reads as TGTGCCAGCAGGCCCAACAGGGGGCAAGGTTCACCCCTCCACTTT.

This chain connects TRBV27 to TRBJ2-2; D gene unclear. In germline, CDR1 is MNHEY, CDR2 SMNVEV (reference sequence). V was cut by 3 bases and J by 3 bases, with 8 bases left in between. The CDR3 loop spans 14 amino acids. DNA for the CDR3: TGTGCCAGCAGTTTCGGGTTCGACACCGGGGAGCTGTTTTTT. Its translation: CASSFGFDTGELFF.

CDR3 region: CASSQAPVDQPQHF. DNA of the CDR3: TGCGCCAGCAGCCAAGCCCCGGTGGATCAGCCCCAGCATTTT. The chain is built from TRBV4-1 and TRBJ1-5, with D uncertain. This CDR3 has 14 residues. The V and J ends lost 1 base and 5 bases respectively, with 9 bases between them. Germline CDR1 is MGHRA and CDR2 is YSYEKL.

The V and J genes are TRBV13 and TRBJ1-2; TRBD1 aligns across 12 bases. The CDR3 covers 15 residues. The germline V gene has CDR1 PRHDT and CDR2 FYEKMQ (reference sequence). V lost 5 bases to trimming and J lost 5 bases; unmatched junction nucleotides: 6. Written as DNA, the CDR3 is TGTGCCAGCAGCGGGACAGGGGGCATTAAATATGGCTACACCTTC. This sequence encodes CASSGTGGIKYGYTF.

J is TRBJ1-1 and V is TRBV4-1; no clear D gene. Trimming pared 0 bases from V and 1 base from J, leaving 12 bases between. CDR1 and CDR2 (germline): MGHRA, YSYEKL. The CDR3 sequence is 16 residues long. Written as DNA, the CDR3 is TGCGCCAGCAGCCAAGACCCTGGTTCCACGAACACTGAAGCTTTCTTT. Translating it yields CASSQDPGSTNTEAFF.

DNA of the CDR3: TGCGCCAGCAGCCAATCGGGACTCCATAACTATGGCTACACCTTC. It codes for CASSQSGLHNYGYTF. J is TRBJ1-2 and V is TRBV4-1; D might be TRBD1 (5 bases). Trimming took off 2 bases at V and 1 base at J, with 11 bases between the two ends. Germline loops: CDR1 MGHRA, CDR2 YSYEKL. This CDR3 spans 15 amino acids.

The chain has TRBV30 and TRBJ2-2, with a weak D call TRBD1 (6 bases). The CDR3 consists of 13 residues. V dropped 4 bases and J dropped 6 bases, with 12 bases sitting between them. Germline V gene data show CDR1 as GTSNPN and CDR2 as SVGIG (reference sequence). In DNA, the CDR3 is TGTGCCTGGACCCGACGGACAGCCGGGGAGCTGTTTTTT. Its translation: CAWTRRTAGELFF.

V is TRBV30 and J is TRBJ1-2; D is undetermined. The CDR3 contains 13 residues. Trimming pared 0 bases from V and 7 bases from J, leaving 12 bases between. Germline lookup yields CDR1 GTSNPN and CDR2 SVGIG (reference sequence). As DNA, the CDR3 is TGTGCCTGGAGTGTTCGGAGTACCACTGGCTACACCTTC. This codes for CAWSVRSTTGYTF.

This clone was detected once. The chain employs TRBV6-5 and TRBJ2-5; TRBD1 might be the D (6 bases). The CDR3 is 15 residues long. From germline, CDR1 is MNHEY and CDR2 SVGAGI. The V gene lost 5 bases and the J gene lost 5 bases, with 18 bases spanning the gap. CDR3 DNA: TGTGCCAGCAGTAAACAGGGTCTGCGAGGGGAGACCCAGTACTTC. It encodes CASSKQGLRGETQYF.

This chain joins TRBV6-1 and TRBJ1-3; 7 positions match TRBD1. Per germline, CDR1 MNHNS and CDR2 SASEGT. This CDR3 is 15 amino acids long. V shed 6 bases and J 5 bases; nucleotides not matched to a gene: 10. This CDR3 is CASSDWDSGRNTIYF. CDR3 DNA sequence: TGTGCCAGCAGCGATTGGGACAGCGGAAGAAACACCATATATTTT.

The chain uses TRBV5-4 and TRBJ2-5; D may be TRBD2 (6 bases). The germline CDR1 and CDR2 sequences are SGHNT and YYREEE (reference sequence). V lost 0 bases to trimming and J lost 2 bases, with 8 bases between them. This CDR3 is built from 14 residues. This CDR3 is CASSLGTTQETQYF. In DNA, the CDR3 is TGTGCCAGCAGCTTGGGGACTACACAAGAGACCCAGTACTTC.

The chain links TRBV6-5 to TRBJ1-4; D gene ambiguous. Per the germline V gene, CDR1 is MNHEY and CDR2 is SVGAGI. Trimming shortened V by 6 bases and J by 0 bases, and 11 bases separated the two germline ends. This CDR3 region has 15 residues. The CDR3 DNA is TGTGCCAGCAGCCCCCGGGGTGCAACTAATGAAAAACTGTTTTTT. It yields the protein CASSPRGATNEKLFF.

The CDR3 sequence: CASSVQNTEAFF. CDR3 coding DNA: TGTGCCAGCTCAGTTCAGAACACTGAAGCTTTCTTT. The gene calls are TRBV6-6 and TRBJ1-1; no definite D call. Trimming took off 8 bases at V and 1 base at J, with 8 bases between the two ends. Per the germline V gene, CDR1 is MNHNY and CDR2 is SVGAGI (reference sequence). The CDR3 has 12 residues.

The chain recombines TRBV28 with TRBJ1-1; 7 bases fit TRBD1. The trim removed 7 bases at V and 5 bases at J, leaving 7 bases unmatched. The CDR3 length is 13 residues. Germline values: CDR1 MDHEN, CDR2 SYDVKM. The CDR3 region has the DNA TGTGCCAGCACCACGGGACAGCGGACTGAAGCTTTCTTT. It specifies CASTTGQRTEAFF.

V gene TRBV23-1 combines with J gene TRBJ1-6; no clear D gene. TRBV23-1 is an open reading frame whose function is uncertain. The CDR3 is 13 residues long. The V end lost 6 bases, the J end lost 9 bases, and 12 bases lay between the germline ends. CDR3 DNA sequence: TGCGCCAGCAGCCGTCGGTTCGGTTCACCCCTCCACTTT. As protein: CASSRRFGSPLHF.

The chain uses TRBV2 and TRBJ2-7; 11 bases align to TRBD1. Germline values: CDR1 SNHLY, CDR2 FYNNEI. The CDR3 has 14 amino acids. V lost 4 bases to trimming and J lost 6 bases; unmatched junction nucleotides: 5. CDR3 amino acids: CASSVDRGLSEQYF. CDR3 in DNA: TGTGCCAGCAGTGTGGACAGGGGGCTTTCCGAGCAGTACTTC.